The 12 T cell receptor beta chains given below trace back to one sample, sequenced in a study of shared clonotypes between healthy human individuals. Only in-frame clones appear in the TCRdb table, and some are missing; sequencing was by immunoSEQ multiplex PCR. The data contain 2 million to 3 million clones, over 85% of them singletons. Sequenced input: naive CD4+ T cells from PBMCs. The subset: CD45RA+ positively selected. These receptors all stem from a man aged 18-30 years in good health. Some clones in this sample may be carry-over from other donors' samples.

This rearrangement joins TRBV5-1 to TRBJ2-7; the D gene is possibly TRBD2 (5 bases). Per the germline V gene, CDR1 is SGHRS and CDR2 is YFSETQ. The CDR3 loop spans 12 amino acids. Trimming took 2 bases from V and 7 from J, leaving 10 bases between them. CDR3 coding DNA: TGCGCCAGCAGCTTACTAGACTTAGAGCAGTACTTC. Protein sequence: CASSLLDLEQYF.

The chain combines TRBV7-2 with TRBJ1-2; a possible D gene is TRBD1 (6 bases). In germline, CDR1 is SGHTA, CDR2 FQGNSA. The V end lost 3 bases, the J end lost 1 base, and 12 bases lay between the germline ends. This CDR3 has 15 amino acids. The CDR3 nucleotides are TGTGCCAGCAGCTTTTTGACAGGCAGTAACTATGGCTACACCTTC. This encodes CASSFLTGSNYGYTF.

The chain uses TRBV5-4 and TRBJ2-7; 9 bases are a match to TRBD2. The CDR3 runs to 16 residues. The ends lost 3 bases at V and 1 base at J; junction bases unmatched: 8. Looked up from germline, CDR1 is SGHNT and CDR2 is YYREEE (reference sequence). CDR3 nucleotide sequence: TGTGCCAGCAGCTCGGCATTGACTAGCGGTTCCTACGAGCAGTACTTC. Its protein product is CASSSALTSGSYEQYF.

The chain recombines TRBV5-1 with TRBJ1-3; no clear D. The CDR3 totals 15 residues. CDR1 and CDR2 (germline): SGHRS, YFSETQ. V was shortened by 7 bases and J by 0 bases, with 14 bases between the two germline ends. The CDR3 region has the DNA TGCGCCAGCTCGCCCTGGTCGACCTCTGGAAACACCATATATTTT. Translated, it gives CASSPWSTSGNTIYF. Full variable domain (rest looked up from reference TRBV5-1 and TRBJ1-3): KAGVTQTPRYLIKTRGQQVTLSCSPISGHRSVSWYQQTPGQGLQFLFEYFSETQRNKGNFPGRFSGRQFSNSRSEMNVSTLELGDSALYLCASSPWSTSGNTIYFGEGSWLTVV.

This clone came up a few times. The chain employs TRBV18 and TRBJ1-4; the D is unclear. The CDR3 has 14 amino acids. Per the germline V gene, CDR1 is KGHSH and CDR2 is LQKENI. V gave up 3 bases and J gave up 5 bases, with 10 bases separating them. CDR3 sequence reads: CASSPFQRNEKLFF. CDR3 bases: TGTGCCAGCTCACCCTTCCAGAGGAATGAAAAACTGTTTTTT.

The chain couples TRBV5-6 to TRBJ2-5, with D maybe TRBD1 (8 bases). CDR1 is SGHDT and CDR2 is YYEEEE in the germline V gene. With 4 bases removed from V and 10 bases from J, the gap between germline ends came to 17 bases. CDR3 size: 13 residues. The CDR3 DNA sequence: TGTGCCAGCAGCACAAGACAGGGGAGGGGCCAGTACTTC. Its protein is CASSTRQGRGQYF. Variable domain in full (rest from reference TRBV5-6 and TRBJ2-5): DAGVTQSPTHLIKTRGQQVTLRCSPKSGHDTVSWYQQALGQGPQFIFQYYEEEERQRGNFPDRFSGHQFPNYSSELNVNALLLGDSALYLCASSTRQGRGQYFGPGTRLLVL.

The gene calls are TRBV7-9 and TRBJ1-2, with 7 bases matching TRBD1. V trimming: 0 bases; J trimming: 7 bases; junction bases outside the gene matches: 8. This CDR3 spans 15 amino acids. Per the germline V gene, CDR1 is SEHNR and CDR2 is FQNEAQ (reference sequence). This CDR3 reads CASSLAGQGVGGYTF. The CDR3 DNA reads TGTGCCAGCAGCTTAGCGGGCCAGGGGGTAGGTGGCTACACCTTC.

The chain links TRBV6-6 to TRBJ1-2; D remains unclear. The V end lost 2 bases, the J end lost 4 bases, and 11 bases lay between the germline ends. CDR1 MNHNY and CDR2 SVGAGI come from the germline V gene (reference sequence). This CDR3 comprises 14 residues. The CDR3: CASSYVPPTYGYTF. DNA of the CDR3: TGTGCCAGCAGTTACGTGCCCCCAACCTATGGCTACACCTTC.

The chain combines TRBV28 with TRBJ2-7; perhaps TRBD1 as D (6 bases). Trimming took off 5 bases at V and 0 bases at J, with 14 bases between the two ends. The CDR3 is made up of 15 amino acids. Per the germline V gene, CDR1 is MDHEN and CDR2 is SYDVKM. CDR3 nucleotide sequence: TGTGCCAGCAGTCCTCCAGGGGAATCCTCCTACGAGCAGTACTTC. Translation gives CASSPPGESSYEQYF.

A remark on this clone: This sample also contains other DNA sequences that code for the same CDR3. V usage is TRBV5-4 and J usage is TRBJ1-1; D is uncertain. Between the trimmed V and J ends, which lost 4 bases and 1 base, there was a span of 11 bases. The CDR3 is 14 residues long. Germline V gene sequence: CDR1 SGHNT, CDR2 YYREEE (reference sequence). The CDR3 DNA reads TGTGCCAGCAGCCCTAGGACGGGGAACACTGAAGCTTTCTTT. Protein product: CASSPRTGNTEAFF.

The V and J genes are TRBV4-1 and TRBJ1-1; perhaps TRBD1 as D (5 bases). Germline CDR1 is MGHRA and CDR2 is YSYEKL. V was shortened by 0 bases and J by 3 bases, with 11 bases between the two germline ends. This CDR3 spans 15 amino acids. CDR3 residues: CASSQEVVGDTEAFF. In nucleotides, the CDR3 is TGCGCCAGCAGCCAAGAAGTTGTGGGGGACACTGAAGCTTTCTTT.

The rearrangement uses TRBV19 and TRBJ2-3; D is unclear. Germline CDR1 reads LNHDA; CDR2 reads SQIVND (reference sequence). The CDR3 covers 16 residues. V was shortened by 6 bases and J by 2 bases, with 18 bases between the two germline ends. CDR3 residues: CASSVPGPTFTDTQYF. CDR3 in DNA: TGTGCCAGTAGCGTTCCCGGGCCAACCTTCACAGATACGCAGTATTTT. The full variable domain, completed using reference TRBV19 and TRBJ2-3, is DGGITQSPKYLFRKEGQNVTLSCEQNLNHDAMYWYRQDPGQGLRLIYYSQIVNDFQKGDIAEGYSVSREKKESFPLTVTSAQKNPTAFYLCASSVPGPTFTDTQYFGPGTRLTVL.